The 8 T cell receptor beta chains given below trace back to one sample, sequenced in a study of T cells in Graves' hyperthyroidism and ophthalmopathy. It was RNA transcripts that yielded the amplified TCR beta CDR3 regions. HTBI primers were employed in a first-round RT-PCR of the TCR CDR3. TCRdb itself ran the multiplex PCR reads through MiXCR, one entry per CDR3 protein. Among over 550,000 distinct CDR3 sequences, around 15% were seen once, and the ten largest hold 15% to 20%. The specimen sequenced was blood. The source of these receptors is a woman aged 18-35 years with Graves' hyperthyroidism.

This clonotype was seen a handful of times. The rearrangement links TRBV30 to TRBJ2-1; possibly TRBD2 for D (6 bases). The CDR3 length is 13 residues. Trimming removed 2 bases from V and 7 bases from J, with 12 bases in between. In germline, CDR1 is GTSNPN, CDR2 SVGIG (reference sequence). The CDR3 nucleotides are TGTGCCTGGAGTCAAGGAGGGGCGAATGAGCAGTTCTTC. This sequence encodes CAWSQGGANEQFF.

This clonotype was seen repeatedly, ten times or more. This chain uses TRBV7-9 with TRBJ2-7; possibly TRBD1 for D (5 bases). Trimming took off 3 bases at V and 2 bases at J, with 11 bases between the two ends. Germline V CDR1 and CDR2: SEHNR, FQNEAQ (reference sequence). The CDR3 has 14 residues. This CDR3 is CASSLLGATYEQYF. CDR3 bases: TGTGCCAGCAGCTTGTTAGGGGCCACCTACGAGCAGTACTTC.

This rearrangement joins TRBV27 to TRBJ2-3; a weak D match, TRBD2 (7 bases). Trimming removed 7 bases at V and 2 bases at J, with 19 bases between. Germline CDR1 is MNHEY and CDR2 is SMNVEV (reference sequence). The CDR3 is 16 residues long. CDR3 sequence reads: CASTDVGGAFTDTQYF. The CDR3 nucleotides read TGTGCCAGCACCGATGTGGGGGGGGCATTCACAGATACGCAGTATTTT.

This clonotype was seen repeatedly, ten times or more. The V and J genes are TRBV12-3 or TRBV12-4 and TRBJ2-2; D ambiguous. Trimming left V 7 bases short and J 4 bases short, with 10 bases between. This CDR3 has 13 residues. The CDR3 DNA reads TGTGCCAGCAATCCCGTAGCCACCGGGGAGCTGTTTTTT. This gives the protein CASNPVATGELFF.

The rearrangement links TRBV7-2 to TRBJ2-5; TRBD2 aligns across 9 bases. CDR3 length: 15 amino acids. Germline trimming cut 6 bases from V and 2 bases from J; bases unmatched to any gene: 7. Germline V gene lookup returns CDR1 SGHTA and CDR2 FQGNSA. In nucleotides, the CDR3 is TGTGCCAGCAGGCTAGCGGGGCGGTTTCAAGAGACCCAGTACTTC. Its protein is CASRLAGRFQETQYF. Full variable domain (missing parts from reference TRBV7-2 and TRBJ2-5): GAGVSQSPSNKVTEKGKDVELRCDPISGHTALYWYRQSLGQGLEFLIYFQGNSAPDKSGLPSDRFSAERTGGSVSTLTIQRTQQEDSAVYLCASRLAGRFQETQYFGPGTRLLVL.

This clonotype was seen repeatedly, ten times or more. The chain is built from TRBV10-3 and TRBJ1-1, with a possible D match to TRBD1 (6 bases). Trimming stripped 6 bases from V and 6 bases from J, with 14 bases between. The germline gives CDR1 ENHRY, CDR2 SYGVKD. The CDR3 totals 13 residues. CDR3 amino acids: CAIRRDTGSEAFF. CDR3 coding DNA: TGTGCCATCAGAAGGGACACGGGGTCTGAAGCTTTCTTT.

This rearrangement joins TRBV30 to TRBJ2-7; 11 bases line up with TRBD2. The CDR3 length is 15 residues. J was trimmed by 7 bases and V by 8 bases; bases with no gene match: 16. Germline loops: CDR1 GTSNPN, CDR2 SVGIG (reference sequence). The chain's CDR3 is CAGGWGLAASGEQYF. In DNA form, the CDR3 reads TGTGCCGGCGGGTGGGGACTAGCGGCATCAGGAGAGCAGTACTTC.

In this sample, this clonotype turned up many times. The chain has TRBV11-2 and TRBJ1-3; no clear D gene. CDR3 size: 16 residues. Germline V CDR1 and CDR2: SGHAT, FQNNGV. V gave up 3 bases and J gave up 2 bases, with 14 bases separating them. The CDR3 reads CASSFGPAGPGNTIYF. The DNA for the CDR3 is TGTGCCAGCAGCTTCGGCCCAGCCGGCCCTGGAAACACCATATATTTT.